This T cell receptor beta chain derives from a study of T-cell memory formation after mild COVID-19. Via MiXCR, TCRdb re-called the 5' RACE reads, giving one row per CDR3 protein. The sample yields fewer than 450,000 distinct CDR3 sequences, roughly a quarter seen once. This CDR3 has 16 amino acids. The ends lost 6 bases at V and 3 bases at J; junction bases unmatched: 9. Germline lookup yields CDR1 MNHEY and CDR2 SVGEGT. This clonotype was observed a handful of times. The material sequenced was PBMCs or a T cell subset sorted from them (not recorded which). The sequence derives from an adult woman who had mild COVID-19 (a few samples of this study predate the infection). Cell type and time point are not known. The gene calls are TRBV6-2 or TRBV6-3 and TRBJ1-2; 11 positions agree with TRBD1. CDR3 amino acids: CASSSDRGLRYYGYTF. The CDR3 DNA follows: TGTGCCAGCAGCTCGGACAGGGGGCTTCGATACTATGGCTACACCTTC.